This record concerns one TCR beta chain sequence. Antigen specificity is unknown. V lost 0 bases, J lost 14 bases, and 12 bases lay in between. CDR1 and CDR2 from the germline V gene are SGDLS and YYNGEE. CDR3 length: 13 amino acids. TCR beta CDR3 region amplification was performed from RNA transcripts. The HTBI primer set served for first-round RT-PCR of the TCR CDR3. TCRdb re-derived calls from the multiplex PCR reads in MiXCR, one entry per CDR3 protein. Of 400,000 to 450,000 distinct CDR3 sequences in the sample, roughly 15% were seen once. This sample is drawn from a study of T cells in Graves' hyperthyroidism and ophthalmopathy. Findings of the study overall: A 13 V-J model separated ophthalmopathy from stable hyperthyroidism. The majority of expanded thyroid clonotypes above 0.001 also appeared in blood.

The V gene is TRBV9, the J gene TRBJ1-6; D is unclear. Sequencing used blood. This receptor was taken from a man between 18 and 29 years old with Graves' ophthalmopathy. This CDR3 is CASSVEEGRALHF. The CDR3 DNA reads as TGTGCCAGCAGCGTAGAAGAGGGTAGGGCCCTCCACTTT.